These 21 T cell receptor beta chains originate from one sample sequenced in a study of T cells in localized non-small cell lung cancer. Using immunoSEQ multiplex PCR, the repertoire was profiled, and TCRdb retains in-frame clones only, with some absent. This table has 25,000 or so clones, around 86% appearing once. The starting material was peripheral blood, obtained before any cancer treatment. The receptors were gathered from a woman aged 35-75 years with stage I lung adenocarcinoma.

Comment on this clone: This may be a read error: a much more frequent sequence differs by one nucleotide. The chain employs TRBV6-5 and TRBJ1-2; D possibly corresponds to TRBD1 (5 bases). Germline V gives CDR1 MNHEY, CDR2 SVGAGI. Trimming cost V 7 bases and J 4 bases, with 16 bases left between them. The CDR3 is made up of 14 amino acids. The DNA of the CDR3 is TGTGCCAGCAATCCAGACGGGGGTAGCTATGGCTACACCTTC. As protein: CASNPDGGSYGYTF.

The CDR3 nucleotides are TGTGCCAGCAGCCCTACCTTGACTAGCGGGGGGCTCACAGATACGCAGTATTTT. Residues: CASSPTLTSGGLTDTQYF. This chain links TRBV14 with TRBJ2-3, with TRBD2 matching over 13 bases. CDR1 and CDR2 (germline): SGHDN, FVKESK. This CDR3 has 18 amino acids. J lost 2 bases, V lost 4 bases, and 9 bases had no gene match.

This clone was seen a single time. The CDR3 nucleotides read TGTGCCAGCAGCCCCGGGACGCGTAACACCATATATTTT. Translating gives CASSPGTRNTIYF. This chain uses TRBV11-2 with TRBJ1-3; possibly TRBD1 for D (5 bases). The CDR3 spans 13 residues. The germline CDR1 and CDR2 sequences are SGHAT and FQNNGV. V dropped 5 bases and J dropped 7 bases, with 12 bases sitting between them.

V and J are TRBV6-5 and TRBJ1-3, with D possibly being TRBD1 (6 bases). The CDR3 is 16 residues long. V lost 4 bases, J lost 1 base, and 14 bases lay in between. Germline values: CDR1 MNHEY, CDR2 SVGAGI. CDR3 residues: CASSSTGMLSGNTIYF. The CDR3 nucleotides read TGTGCCAGCAGTTCTACAGGGATGTTGTCTGGAAACACCATATATTTT.

The chain links TRBV4-3 to TRBJ2-1, with TRBD1 identical over 11 bases. The germline V gene has CDR1 LGHNA and CDR2 YSLEER. The trim removed 1 base at V and 7 bases at J, leaving 6 bases unmatched. The CDR3 runs to 16 residues. CDR3: CASSQAGGQGVNEQFF. The DNA of the CDR3 is TGCGCCAGCAGCCAAGCCGGGGGACAGGGGGTGAATGAGCAGTTCTTC.

The chain recombines TRBV11-3 with TRBJ2-7; D gene unclear. The germline V gene has CDR1 SGHNT and CDR2 YENEEA. Deletions cut 4 bases from V and 2 bases from J, with 3 bases between. This CDR3 is 11 amino acids long. CDR3 sequence: CASSSTYEQYF. CDR3 DNA sequence: TGTGCCAGCAGCTCAACCTACGAGCAGTACTTC.

This chain links TRBV5-4 with TRBJ1-1; a possible D gene is TRBD1 (6 bases). The V end lost 4 bases, the J end lost 0 bases, and 10 bases lay between the germline ends. The V gene's germline CDR1 is SGHNT and CDR2 YYREEE (reference sequence). The CDR3 consists of 14 residues. The CDR3 protein is CASSVDRMNTEAFF. The DNA for the CDR3 is TGTGCCAGCAGCGTGGACAGAATGAACACTGAAGCTTTCTTT.

The V call is TRBV5-6, the J call TRBJ1-1; possible D gene TRBD1, 5 bases. The germline V gene encodes CDR1 SGHDT and CDR2 YYEEEE. The CDR3 loop spans 13 amino acids. V was trimmed by 2 bases and J by 7 bases, leaving 12 bases between them. CDR3 in amino acids: CASSFGAGSEAFF. As DNA, the CDR3 is TGTGCCAGCAGCTTCGGGGCAGGAAGTGAAGCTTTCTTT.

This chain joins TRBV7-2 and TRBJ2-2, with TRBD1 matching 8 bases. V gave up 3 bases and J gave up 2 bases; unmatched junction bases: 2. The CDR3 runs to 15 residues. Looked up from germline, CDR1 is SGHTA and CDR2 is FQGNSA. CDR3 DNA sequence: TGTGCCAGCAGCTTCGGACAGGGTAACACCGGGGAGCTGTTTTTT. Its translation: CASSFGQGNTGELFF.

The CDR3 DNA is TGTGCCGCGGCCCCCGGGGGTAGCTATGGCTACACCTTC. It specifies CAAAPGGSYGYTF. The chain recombines TRBV27 with TRBJ1-2, with TRBD1 as a possible D gene (5 bases). Germline V CDR1 and CDR2: MNHEY, SMNVEV (reference sequence). This CDR3 is built from 13 residues. With 11 bases removed from V and 4 bases from J, the gap between germline ends came to 17 bases.

This clone appeared a few times. The J gene is TRBJ1-2, the V gene TRBV9; TRBD1 is a possible D gene (5 bases). Trimming took off 5 bases at V and 6 bases at J, with 17 bases between the two ends. This CDR3 is built from 14 residues. Germline loops: CDR1 SGDLS, CDR2 YYNGEE. CDR3: CASRQMDGADGYTF. In nucleotides, the CDR3 is TGTGCCAGCAGACAAATGGACGGGGCAGATGGCTACACCTTC.

The V gene is TRBV15, the J gene TRBJ1-5; D ambiguous. Per the germline V gene, CDR1 is LNHNV and CDR2 is YYDKDF (reference sequence). The V end lost 0 bases, the J end lost 0 bases, and 18 bases lay between the germline ends. The CDR3 spans 19 residues. The CDR3 reads CATSRESSMYWNSNQPQHF. The CDR3 bases are TGTGCCACCAGCAGAGAGTCCAGCATGTATTGGAATAGCAATCAGCCCCAGCATTTT.

This rearrangement joins TRBV4-3 to TRBJ1-1, with D unresolved. The CDR3 length is 14 residues. Germline-derived CDR1 and CDR2 are LGHNA and YSLEER. Trimming stripped 0 bases from V and 10 bases from J, with 15 bases between. DNA of the CDR3: TGCGCCAGCAGCCAAGATAGCCGGGGAAGGTTAGCTTTCTTT. This encodes CASSQDSRGRLAFF.

This chain links TRBV5-8 with TRBJ2-3; possible D gene TRBD2, 5 bases. The length of the CDR3 is 11 residues. Germline V gene data show CDR1 as SGHTS and CDR2 as YDEGEE. The ends were cut back, 7 bases at V and 9 bases at J, with 12 bases in the middle. CDR3 residues: CASRLAGTQYF. In nucleotides, the CDR3 is TGTGCCAGCCGCCTTGCGGGCACGCAGTATTTT.

The rearrangement joins TRBV30 to TRBJ1-1; 7 nucleotides line up with TRBD1. Germline CDR1 GTSNPN, CDR2 SVGIG (reference sequence). J was trimmed by 0 bases and V by 5 bases; bases with no gene match: 6. The CDR3 sequence is 14 residues long. The CDR3 nucleotides read TGTGCCTGGGGGGGGGACAGTATGAACACTGAAGCTTTCTTT. This encodes CAWGGDSMNTEAFF.

V gene TRBV6-5 combines with J gene TRBJ2-7, with D perhaps matching TRBD2 (6 bases). V lost 2 bases and J lost 2, with 13 bases in between. The CDR3 is 15 amino acids. Germline V gene lookup returns CDR1 MNHEY and CDR2 SVGAGI. The CDR3 protein is CASSYAGSPTYEQYF. The CDR3 region has the DNA TGTGCCAGCAGTTACGCGGGGTCCCCAACCTACGAGCAGTACTTC.

CDR3 in DNA: TGTGCCAGTAGTCCCGGGACAGCTAATTCACCCCTCCACTTT. Translating gives CASSPGTANSPLHF. The V call is TRBV19, the J call TRBJ1-6; TRBD1 aligns across 7 bases. V shed 5 bases and J 6 bases; nucleotides not matched to a gene: 4. The CDR3 totals 14 residues. Germline V lookup: CDR1 LNHDA, CDR2 SQIVND (reference sequence).

The chain recombines TRBV27 with TRBJ2-7, with TRBD1 matching over 11 bases. Germline V lookup: CDR1 MNHEY, CDR2 SMNVEV (reference sequence). V lost 3 bases, J lost 6 bases, and 7 bases stayed unmatched. The CDR3 runs to 15 residues. DNA for the CDR3: TGTGCCAGCAGTTTCCTCGGACAGGGGGCATCCGAGCAGTACTTC. Encoded protein: CASSFLGQGASEQYF.

This clone was seen a handful of times. The chain uses TRBV6-5 and TRBJ2-7; tentatively, D is TRBD2 (7 bases). CDR1 is MNHEY, CDR2 SVGAGI, per germline. V lost 7 bases, J lost 0 bases, and 16 bases lay in between. CDR3 size: 15 residues. This chain's CDR3 is CASTDRGGDSYEQYF. In DNA form, the CDR3 reads TGTGCCAGCACCGACAGAGGGGGGGACTCCTACGAGCAGTACTTC.

The chain employs TRBV6-5 and TRBJ2-1; 11 bases map to TRBD2. The CDR3 has 15 amino acids. Trimming removed 0 bases from V and 10 bases from J; junction bases left unmatched: 5. CDR1 and CDR2 from the germline V gene are MNHEY and SVGAGI. CDR3 in amino acids: CASSYSVAGGGEQFF. CDR3 nucleotide sequence: TGTGCCAGCAGTTACTCGGTAGCGGGGGGGGGAGAGCAGTTCTTC.

V is TRBV6-1 and J is TRBJ2-5; the match to TRBD1 covers 8 bases. The CDR3 runs 15 residues. Germline CDR1 and CDR2: MNHNS and SASEGT. V shed 10 bases and J 0 bases; nucleotides not matched to a gene: 10. The CDR3, as DNA: TGTGCCACTAACCTCAGGGGGCTAAACCAAGAGACCCAGTACTTC. Its protein is CATNLRGLNQETQYF.